These T cell receptor beta chains were read from a single sample in a study of blood T cells in healthy people across ages. One entry per CDR3 protein results from TCRdb running MiXCR on the 5' RACE reads. In the table there are about 800,000 distinct CDR3 sequences, about 46% of which are singletons. What was sequenced was blood. The receptor set was obtained from a man older than 75 in good health. CDR3s include the opening cysteine and the closing phenylalanine or tryptophan. Each record gives: D gene, V gene, J gene, clone size, CDR3 protein, CDR3 DNA. The D gene is left open where the match is weak. Not every row has a clone size; where given, it reads once, few, many or a size class.

d_call: -; v_call: TRBV29-1; j_call: TRBJ2-7; clone_size: -; cdr3_aa: CSVVLDYEQYF; cdr3_nt: TGCAGCGTTGTGCTTGACTACGAGCAGTACTTC
d_call: TRBD1; v_call: TRBV5-1; j_call: TRBJ1-1; clone_size: -; cdr3_aa: CASSKSGTDTEAFF; cdr3_nt: TGCGCCAGCAGCAAATCCGGGACAGACACTGAAGCTTTCTTT
d_call: -; v_call: TRBV27; j_call: TRBJ1-5; clone_size: -; cdr3_aa: CASSLTPFGNQPQHF; cdr3_nt: TGTGCCAGCAGTTTAACCCCCTTTGGCAATCAGCCCCAGCATTTT
d_call: -; v_call: TRBV6-2/TRBV6-3; j_call: TRBJ1-1; clone_size: -; cdr3_aa: CASRPPGRGEAEAFF; cdr3_nt: TGTGCCAGCAGACCCCCGGGAAGGGGTGAAGCTGAAGCTTTCTTT
d_call: TRBD2; v_call: TRBV12-3/TRBV12-4; j_call: TRBJ2-3; clone_size: once; cdr3_aa: CASSARRGADTQYF; cdr3_nt: TGTGCCAGCAGTGCCCGGCGGGGGGCAGATACGCAGTATTTT
d_call: -; v_call: TRBV9; j_call: TRBJ2-7; clone_size: -; cdr3_aa: CASSLLPTDSYEQYF; cdr3_nt: TGTGCCAGCAGCCTTCTCCCGACAGACTCCTACGAGCAGTACTTC
d_call: -; v_call: TRBV18; j_call: TRBJ2-1; clone_size: once; cdr3_aa: CASSPGQGETEQFF; cdr3_nt: TGTGCCAGCTCACCAGGTCAGGGTGAGACTGAGCAGTTCTTC
d_call: -; v_call: TRBV9; j_call: TRBJ2-4; clone_size: few; cdr3_aa: CASSPYTGGIQYF; cdr3_nt: TGTGCCAGCAGCCCTTACACAGGTGGCATTCAGTACTTC
d_call: TRBD1; v_call: TRBV6-5; j_call: TRBJ2-5; clone_size: -; cdr3_aa: CASSWTGEATQYF; cdr3_nt: TGTGCCAGCAGTTGGACAGGGGAGGCGACCCAGTACTTC
d_call: -; v_call: TRBV12-3/TRBV12-4; j_call: TRBJ2-7; clone_size: few; cdr3_aa: CASSTLVGAGKDEQYF; cdr3_nt: TGTGCCAGCAGTACTCTCGTGGGGGCTGGGAAGGACGAGCAGTACTTC
d_call: TRBD1; v_call: TRBV7-9; j_call: TRBJ2-7; clone_size: few; cdr3_aa: CASSPGQGGNYEQYF; cdr3_nt: TGTGCCAGCAGCCCTGGACAGGGAGGAAACTACGAGCAGTACTTC
d_call: TRBD1; v_call: TRBV20-1; j_call: TRBJ1-1; clone_size: -; cdr3_aa: CSAIRTGDGTEAFF; cdr3_nt: TGCAGTGCTATCAGGACAGGGGACGGCACTGAAGCTTTCTTT